This entry concerns a single T cell receptor beta chain. This clonotype was recorded at least ten times. This receptor's antigen is unknown. Base qualities are not recorded, but no much larger clone differs from it by a single base. The treatment or condition label here, explained by the study, means: live attenuated yellow fever vaccine strain. Two biological replicates of bulk PBMCs were collected at each blood-draw timepoint. A standard Ficoll-Paque protocol was used to isolate PBMCs from peripheral blood. RNA was extracted with TriZol from bulk PBMCs, CD4 and CD8 fractions, and dextramer-positive and dextramer-negative fractions. These data belong to a study of T cells after yellow fever vaccination (dated by TCRdb to about 2019). For the study in its entirety: The SMART-Seq v4 Ultra Low Input RNA kit was used to prepare libraries from fractions with low cell numbers. Two healthy male donors made up the cohort, one aged 18 to 29 years and the other aged 30 to 39 years. To follow T-cell clones before and after both primary and booster YFV17D yellow fever vaccination, bulk TCR alpha and beta repertoires underwent longitudinal sequencing. Blood was collected at multiple timepoints before and after primary and secondary immunization, and bulk PBMC replicates and cell subsets were isolated.

The sequencer was an Illumina NovaSeq 6000. TCR cDNA was synthesized by 5'RACE template switching, which introduced a universal primer site and unique molecular identifiers. Priming of cDNA synthesis was performed from both the TCR alpha and TCR beta constant segments. Two PCR steps were used to amplify libraries, with sample barcodes and sequencing adapters being added in the second step. Libraries were sequenced on Illumina HiSeq 2500 (2x100 bp) or NovaSeq (2x150 bp). The original pipeline was this. MIGEC handled demultiplexing of reads and collapsing into UMI consensus sequences, while MiXCR performed V(D)J alignment. Using edgeR on replicate PBMC samples, clonotypes were called vaccine-responding if FDR was below 0.01 and the log2 fold change was above 5 up to day 15. Each bulk clonotype received a CD4 or CD8 identity based on whether the sequenced CD4 or CD8 repertoire contained that clonotype at higher abundance. The public reads were reprocessed in TCRdb via fastp at Q25 and MiXCR, keeping in-frame beta chains. Rows with a matching CDR3 protein are joined into one entry that keeps the most common DNA and genes. The V and J calls come from TCRdb's annotation, not from the publication. This sample lists hundreds of thousands of distinct CDR3 sequences; around 19% were detected once. Of the sample, over 15% falls within the top ten clones.

The CDR3 spans 14 residues, from the cysteine through the phenylalanine. The kept DNA is CDR3 alone, 42 bases in frame from the first base. CDR1 SGHNT and CDR2 YYREEE are derived from the germline V gene (reference sequence). Relative to germline, V is 5 bases shorter and J is 1 base shorter, with 12 bases between their ends. The research as a whole found: The study included only a couple of donors, which limits how far the findings can be generalized. A small fraction of clonotypes showed up in both the CD4 and CD8 compartments, probably as a result of convergent recombination. Compared with the primary T-cell response, the secondary T-cell response was faster but weaker, reaching its peak on day 5 rather than on day 15. Computational filtering was needed because FACS-sorted repertoires could contain abundant contaminating clonotypes from the bulk population. After the booster, most clones that had expanded after primary vaccination were detected again (around 95% of CD4 and more than 80% of CD8), suggesting broad maintenance of memory.

This sequence was found in a man between 18 and 29 years old who received the YFV17D yellow fever vaccine. The chain links TRBV5-4 with TRBJ1-2; 5 matching bases give a weak D call of TRBD1. The sample was PBMCs, taken before the yellow fever booster vaccination. The CDR3 protein: CASRMGDRNYGYTF. The DNA sequence reads TGTGCCAGCAGAATGGGGGACCGTAACTATGGCTACACCTTC.